The clone carrying this T cell receptor (beta chain) was observed a single time. Its antigen is currently unknown. Generated by immunoSEQ multiplex PCR, the TCRdb table keeps only in-frame clones and is missing some. Among some 57,000 clones listed, approximately 80% were seen once. The data stem from a study of a mutant IDH1 vaccine in newly diagnosed glioma. Study as a whole: The start of vaccination came 4-6 weeks after radiotherapy alone, or with temozolomide cycles. Patients had received radiotherapy, temozolomide, or both previously, most receiving both.

CDR1 and CDR2 from the germline V gene are SNHLY and FYNNEI. V lost 6 bases to trimming and J lost 5 bases, with 14 bases between them. The CDR3 length is 13 residues. Sample time point: week 47, end of study. One vaccine dose held 300 ug of mutant IDH1 20-mer peptide and came with topical imiquimod. V is TRBV2 and J is TRBJ2-7; D remains unclear. The sequence was collected from a woman between 40 and 50 years old with glioma. Some clones in this sample may be carry-over from other donors' samples. The sequenced sample was PBMCs, obtained from a glioma patient whose treatment included an IDH1 peptide vaccine. The CDR3 region has the DNA TGTGCCAGCAGCAGGATCCCTATCCACGAGCAGTACTTC. It encodes CASSRIPIHEQYF. The whole variable domain, remainder taken from reference TRBV2 and TRBJ2-7, is EPEVTQTPSHQVTQMGQEVILRCVPISNHLYFYWYRQILGQKVEFLVSFYNNEISEKSEIFDDQFSVERPDGSNFTLKIRSTKLEDSAMYFCASSRIPIHEQYFGPGTRLTVT.